The 20 T cell receptor beta chains in this list originate from one sample, sequenced in a study of blood T cell repertoires in COVID-19. Repertoires were generated with immunoSEQ multiplex PCR, while TCRdb's copy carries only in-frame clones and drops some. The sample lists 80,000 to 95,000 clones, 75% to 90% occurring once. The sample comprised peripheral blood. Receptor source: a woman older than 75 with active or convalescent COVID-19.

V and J are TRBV4-1 and TRBJ2-3, with D unresolved. V was trimmed by 4 bases and J by 3 bases, leaving 11 bases between them. In germline, CDR1 is MGHRA, CDR2 YSYEKL. The CDR3 has 14 amino acids. The CDR3: CASSPMSGTDTQYF. The CDR3 coding sequence is TGCGCCAGCAGCCCTATGTCCGGTACAGATACGCAGTATTTT.

The J gene is TRBJ1-1, the V gene TRBV7-9, with D unresolved. Germline CDR1 SEHNR, CDR2 FQNEAQ (reference sequence). The CDR3 consists of 13 residues. Trimming removed 9 bases at V and 1 base at J, with 12 bases between. CDR3 nucleotide sequence: TGTGCCAGTCTTCTACGGGAGAACACTGAAGCTTTCTTT. It codes for CASLLRENTEAFF.

CDR3 loop: CASTHGVAGPYEQYF. Here the CDR3 DNA reads TGTGCCAGCACCCACGGGGTAGCGGGCCCGTACGAGCAGTACTTC. This rearrangement joins TRBV7-2 to TRBJ2-7, with 7 bases fitting TRBD2. Trimming removed 7 bases from V and 4 bases from J; junction bases left unmatched: 13. Germline CDR1 is SGHTA and CDR2 is FQGNSA. The CDR3 has 15 residues.

V usage is TRBV4-1 and J usage is TRBJ1-3; D uncertain. Germline V lookup: CDR1 MGHRA, CDR2 YSYEKL. This CDR3 has 17 residues. The V end was cut by 4 bases, the J end by 0 bases, with 16 bases between. Here the CDR3 reads CASSRLPGRFSGNTIYF. CDR3 DNA sequence: TGCGCCAGCAGCCGCCTACCGGGAAGATTCTCTGGAAACACCATATATTTT.

The genes are TRBV10-3 and TRBJ2-3; D unclear. Trimming took 0 bases from V and 5 from J, leaving 3 bases between them. The CDR3 consists of 12 residues. The germline V gene encodes CDR1 ENHRY and CDR2 SYGVKD. This CDR3 is CAISESLDTQYF. The CDR3 nucleotides read TGTGCCATCAGTGAGTCCTTAGATACGCAGTATTTT.

This chain connects TRBV6-5 to TRBJ1-6; 7 nucleotides align to TRBD1. Germline CDR1 and CDR2: MNHEY and SVGAGI. V lost 6 bases and J lost 5; bases outside the gene matches: 4. The length of the CDR3 is 14 residues. The CDR3 region is CASRSDRDNSPLHF. CDR3 nucleotides: TGTGCCAGCAGATCCGACAGGGATAATTCACCCCTCCACTTT.

The chain carries TRBV5-4 and TRBJ1-2, with D maybe TRBD1 (6 bases). V was clipped by 4 bases and J by 5 bases, with 15 bases between them. This CDR3 comprises 14 residues. CDR1 SGHNT and CDR2 YYREEE come from the germline V gene (reference sequence). CDR3 nucleotides: TGTGCCAGCAGCGTACCGACAGGACAATATGGCTACACCTTC. Protein: CASSVPTGQYGYTF.

This clone was found a few times. The CDR3 DNA is TGCGCCAGCAGCCAAGGGGCAGCTATGAACACTGAAGCTTTCTTT. Amino acid sequence: CASSQGAAMNTEAFF. This chain joins TRBV4-3 and TRBJ1-1; D is unresolved. Between the trimmed V and J ends, which lost 1 base and 0 bases, there was a span of 9 bases. CDR3 length equals 15 residues. The V gene's germline CDR1 is LGHNA and CDR2 YSLEER.

This clone was observed once. V usage is TRBV5-6 and J usage is TRBJ1-2; D gene unclear. From germline, CDR1 is SGHDT and CDR2 YYEEEE. Trimming pared 0 bases from V and 2 bases from J, leaving 8 bases between. This CDR3 comprises 14 residues. The CDR3 nucleotides read TGTGCCAGCAGCTTGGCCAGAATAAACTATGGCTACACCTTC. It encodes CASSLARINYGYTF.

This chain joins TRBV28 and TRBJ2-7; 7 nucleotides line up with TRBD2. The CDR3 totals 17 residues. J was trimmed by 4 bases and V by 3 bases; bases with no gene match: 15. Looked up from germline, CDR1 is MDHEN and CDR2 is SYDVKM. The CDR3, as DNA: TGTGCCAGCAGTTTCCCCTTAGCGCCTGGGGGGGGGTACGAGCAGTACTTC. Its protein product is CASSFPLAPGGGYEQYF.

The J gene is TRBJ1-2, the V gene TRBV7-8, with D possibly TRBD1 on 5 matching bases. CDR3 length: 13 residues. Germline CDR1 reads SGHVS; CDR2 reads FQNEAQ. V lost 5 bases and J 2 bases, leaving 9 bases between the germline ends. CDR3 bases: TGTGCCAGCAGCCCTGACAGAAACTATGGCTACACCTTC. It translates to CASSPDRNYGYTF.

This clone was observed a few times. The chain uses TRBV6-1 and TRBJ2-7, with 13 bases fitting TRBD2. V lost 4 bases and J lost 2; bases outside the gene matches: 17. The CDR3 contains 20 residues. The germline V gene encodes CDR1 MNHNS and CDR2 SASEGT. The DNA for the CDR3 is TGTGCCAGCAGTGGGGGCAGGGTGAATCAAGGACTAGCGGGAGCCTACGAGCAGTACTTC. It translates to CASSGGRVNQGLAGAYEQYF.

There are a few counts of this clone. V gene TRBV7-2 combines with J gene TRBJ1-2, with 8 bases matching TRBD1. The germline gives CDR1 SGHTA, CDR2 FQGNSA. The CDR3 totals 17 residues. V gave up 2 bases and J gave up 1 base; unmatched junction bases: 9. The DNA for the CDR3 is TGTGCCAGCAGCTTATGGGTTGGAGGACAGGGTAACTATGGCTACACCTTC. Translating gives CASSLWVGGQGNYGYTF. Using reference TRBV7-2 and TRBJ1-2 for the parts outside the CDR3, the full variable domain is GAGVSQSPSNKVTEKGKDVELRCDPISGHTALYWYRQSLGQGLEFLIYFQGNSAPDKSGLPSDRFSAERTGGSVSTLTIQRTQQEDSAVYLCASSLWVGGQGNYGYTFGSGTRLTVV.

This chain joins TRBV7-2 and TRBJ2-5; the match to TRBD2 covers 7 bases. The trim removed 6 bases at V and 5 bases at J, leaving 12 bases unmatched. CDR1 SGHTA and CDR2 FQGNSA come from the germline V gene. The CDR3 length is 15 residues. The chain's CDR3 is CASSGQLLGGETQYF. The CDR3 nucleotides are TGTGCCAGCAGTGGGCAGCTACTGGGGGGGGAGACCCAGTACTTC.

The chain is built from TRBV28 and TRBJ1-1, with D possibly being TRBD1 (5 bases). Between the trimmed V and J ends, which lost 2 bases and 5 bases, there was a span of 15 bases. Germline CDR1 is MDHEN and CDR2 is SYDVKM. The CDR3 spans 15 residues. The CDR3 DNA reads TGTGCCAGCAGTTTAGTAACGGGGGGAATGACTGAAGCTTTCTTT. Protein sequence: CASSLVTGGMTEAFF.

This clone has more than one count but fewer than ten. The chain couples TRBV4-3 to TRBJ1-1; a possible D gene is TRBD1 (5 bases). The CDR3 has 14 amino acids. Trimming cost V 1 base and J 4 bases, with 10 bases left between them. CDR1 LGHNA and CDR2 YSLEER come from the germline V gene. The CDR3 bases are TGCGCCAGCAGCCAAGCGAGACAGTCCACTGAAGCTTTCTTT. Translating gives CASSQARQSTEAFF.

The V gene is TRBV14, the J gene TRBJ1-4; D is undetermined. CDR3 length equals 18 residues. Per germline, CDR1 SGHDN and CDR2 FVKESK. The germline V and J ends were trimmed by 5 bases and 3 bases, with 22 bases remaining between them. CDR3 sequence (DNA): TGTGCCAGCAGCTCAACCCACCCGAGCGGTTTCGCTAATGAAAAACTGTTTTTT. Translation gives CASSSTHPSGFANEKLFF. The full variable domain, rest sourced from reference TRBV14 and TRBJ1-4, is EAGVTQFPSHSVIEKGQTVTLRCDPISGHDNLYWYRRVMGKEIKFLLHFVKESKQDESGMPNNRFLAERTGGTYSTLKVQPAELEDSGVYFCASSSTHPSGFANEKLFFGSGTQLSVL.

V is TRBV6-5 and J is TRBJ1-1; no clear D. This CDR3 contains 13 residues. Germline V gene sequence: CDR1 MNHEY, CDR2 SVGAGI. Trimming removed 2 bases at V and 9 bases at J, with 13 bases between. This CDR3 is CASSYTREGKAFF. The CDR3 region has the DNA TGTGCCAGCAGTTACACCCGAGAGGGTAAAGCTTTCTTT.

V and J are TRBV7-2 and TRBJ2-7, with 8 nucleotides matching TRBD2. V lost 2 bases to trimming and J lost 2 bases; unmatched junction nucleotides: 2. The CDR3 covers 14 residues. Germline CDR1 is SGHTA and CDR2 is FQGNSA. CDR3 nucleotides: TGTGCCAGCAGCTTAAATAGCGGGGCCTACGAGCAGTACTTC. It yields the protein CASSLNSGAYEQYF.

The chain uses TRBV14 and TRBJ1-1; TRBD1 matches 8 bases. Germline CDR1 reads SGHDN; CDR2 reads FVKESK. With V trimmed by 2 bases and J by 4 bases, 18 bases remained unmatched. This CDR3 is built from 19 residues. The CDR3 is CASSQSPLAMDRDSTEAFF. The DNA for the CDR3 is TGTGCCAGCAGCCAAAGCCCTTTAGCCATGGACAGGGATTCCACTGAAGCTTTCTTT.